Given below is one T cell receptor (beta chain) in context. What it recognizes is unknown. V was cut by 7 bases and J by 2 bases, with 20 bases left in between. CDR1 SEHNR and CDR2 FQNEAQ come from the germline V gene (reference sequence). The CDR3 consists of 16 residues. The sample originates from a study of CD8 T cell repertoires and HIV-1 epitope variants. About the study: Controls were a CMV, EBV and flu pool, Ebola AY9, and no peptide.

Assay: immunoSEQ multiplex PCR; the TCRdb copy retains only in-frame clones and omits some. Of some 4,500 clones in the sample, around three fifths were seen once. This receptor was taken from a male donor with HIV. V is TRBV7-9 and J is TRBJ2-5, with D possibly TRBD2 on 6 matching bases. Sample: cultured CD8+ T cells derived from PBMCs. CDR3 in amino acids: CASIAAGTGVQETQYF. The CDR3 DNA reads as TGTGCCAGCATCGCAGCCGGGACTGGGGTACAAGAGACCCAGTACTTC.